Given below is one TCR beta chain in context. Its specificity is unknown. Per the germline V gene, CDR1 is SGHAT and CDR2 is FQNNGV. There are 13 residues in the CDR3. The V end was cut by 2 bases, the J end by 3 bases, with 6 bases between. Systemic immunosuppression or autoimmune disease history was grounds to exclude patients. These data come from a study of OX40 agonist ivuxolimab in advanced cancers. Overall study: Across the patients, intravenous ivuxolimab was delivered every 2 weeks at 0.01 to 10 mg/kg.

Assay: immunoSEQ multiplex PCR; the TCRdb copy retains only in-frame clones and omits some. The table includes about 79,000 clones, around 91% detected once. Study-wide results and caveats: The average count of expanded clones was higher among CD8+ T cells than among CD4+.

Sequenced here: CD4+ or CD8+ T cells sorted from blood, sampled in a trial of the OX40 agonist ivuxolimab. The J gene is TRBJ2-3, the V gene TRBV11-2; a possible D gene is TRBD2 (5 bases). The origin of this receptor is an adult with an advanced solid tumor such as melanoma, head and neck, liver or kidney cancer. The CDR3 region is CASSLWETDTQYF. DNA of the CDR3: TGTGCCAGCAGCTTATGGGAGACAGATACGCAGTATTTT. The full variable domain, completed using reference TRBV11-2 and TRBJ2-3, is EAGVAQSPRYKIIEKRQSVAFWCNPISGHATLYWYQQILGQGPKLLIQFQNNGVVDDSQLPKDRFSAERLKGVDSTLKIQPAKLEDSAVYLCASSLWETDTQYFGPGTRLTVL.